This is a list of T cell receptor beta chains from one sample in a study of T cell responses to AZD1222 COVID-19 vaccine. The method was immunoSEQ multiplex PCR; TCRdb's version includes in-frame clones alone and lacks a portion of them. In the table there are under 130,000 clones, over 80% of which are singletons. The sample in question was peripheral blood, obtained on day 0 of AZD1222 vaccination. These TCRs come from an adult in good health. Each CDR3 is given with its conserved first and last residue. The D gene is left open where the match is weak. The listing skips clone size in some rows; elsewhere it reads once, few, many or a size class.

TGTGCCTGGACGACGGGAGGTGGCTACACCTTC | CAWTTGGGYTF | TRBV30 | NA | TRBJ1-2 | NA
TGTGCCAGCAGTTTAGGAGGGGGCCGTGGCTACACCTTC | CASSLGGGRGYTF | TRBV12-3/TRBV12-4 | NA | TRBJ1-2 | TRBD1
TGTGCCAGCAGCTCTTTTCAGGGGAGGAGCGACGAGCAGTACTTC | CASSSFQGRSDEQYF | TRBV5-5 | NA | TRBJ2-7 | NA
TGTGCCAGCATTGAACAGACGTCCTACAATGAGCAGTTCTTC | CASIEQTSYNEQFF | TRBV6-1 | NA | TRBJ2-1 | NA
TGTGCCAGCAGTGCTTTACAGGCTCCCTATAATTCACCCCTCCACTTT | CASSALQAPYNSPLHF | TRBV25-1 | NA | TRBJ1-6 | NA
TGTGCCAGCAGCTCCGGTCGGGGACAGAGAAACTATGGCTACACCTTC | CASSSGRGQRNYGYTF | TRBV7-2 | few | TRBJ1-2 | TRBD1
TGTGCCAGCTCACCGCCGGGTTTGAGGGGAGCTTTCTTT | CASSPPGLRGAFF | TRBV18 | NA | TRBJ1-1 | NA
TGTGCCAGCAGCCCCCCGGTTGCAACTAATGAAAAACTGTTTTTT | CASSPPVATNEKLFF | TRBV7-9 | NA | TRBJ1-4 | NA
TGTGCCAGCAGCTTTTCTGGAGGGAGGAATGAGCAGTTCTTC | CASSFSGGRNEQFF | TRBV7-9 | NA | TRBJ2-1 | NA
TGTGCCAGCAGTGGGAGGGGTCAGCCCCAGCATTTT | CASSGRGQPQHF | TRBV27 | NA | TRBJ1-5 | NA
TGTGCCAGCTCAAAAGGACAGGGGTCGGGTCAGCCCCAGCATTTT | CASSKGQGSGQPQHF | TRBV18 | NA | TRBJ1-5 | TRBD1
TGTGCCAGCAGATTAGATACAGGAACGAATCAGCCCCAGCATTTT | CASRLDTGTNQPQHF | TRBV6-5 | NA | TRBJ1-5 | NA
TGTGCCAGTAGTCTCCAGGGCGTTGAAAAACTGTTTTTT | CASSLQGVEKLFF | TRBV19 | once | TRBJ1-4 | NA
TGTGCCAGCAGGTTACTAGCGGGGGGGGCGGAGACCCAGTACTTC | CASRLLAGGAETQYF | TRBV11-1 | NA | TRBJ2-5 | TRBD2
TGCGCCAGCAGCCTATACTACGTAAATGGAGAGACCCAGTACTTC | CASSLYYVNGETQYF | TRBV4-3 | NA | TRBJ2-5 | NA
TGTGCCAGCAGCCAGGGCACAGATACGCAGTATTTT | CASSQGTDTQYF | TRBV25-1 | NA | TRBJ2-3 | NA
TGCAGCGTTCACGGACTATCGAGCGAGCAGTACTTC | CSVHGLSSEQYF | TRBV29-1 | NA | TRBJ2-7 | NA
TGTGCCAGCAGCTCCCGGGACAGGGGTGGGGAGCAGTTCTTC | CASSSRDRGGEQFF | TRBV7-6 | NA | TRBJ2-1 | TRBD1
TGTGCTAGTGGTCAACCCTACCGGGACTGTGGCCAGCATTTT | CASGQPYRDCGQHF | TRBV12-5 | NA | TRBJ1-5 | NA
TGTGCCAGCAGCTTAGAGGACTACTATGGCTACACCTTC | CASSLEDYYGYTF | TRBV5-5 | NA | TRBJ1-2 | NA
TGTGCCAGCAGCGCCATCTTCGGGGGGCAAGAGACCCAGTACTTC | CASSAIFGGQETQYF | TRBV9 | once | TRBJ2-5 | TRBD2
TGTGCCAGCAGTCATCAGGGGGCACTATACGAGCAGTACTTC | CASSHQGALYEQYF | TRBV6-6 | once | TRBJ2-7 | TRBD1
TGCGCCAGCAGCCACCCAGGAGGGTTCGCCTACGAGCAGTACTTC | CASSHPGGFAYEQYF | TRBV4-1 | NA | TRBJ2-7 | NA
TGCAGCCCCAATTCACCCCTCCACTTT | CSPNSPLHF | TRBV29-1 | once | TRBJ1-6 | NA
TGTGCCAGCAAGACTAACACCGGGGAGCTGTTTTTT | CASKTNTGELFF | TRBV28 | NA | TRBJ2-2 | NA
TGTGCCAGCAGTTACCCCCGGTGGGGTGGGCGTGAAAAACTGTTTTTT | CASSYPRWGGREKLFF | TRBV6-5 | NA | TRBJ1-4 | NA